Listed here is a single T cell receptor beta chain. Its specificity is unknown. This entry comes from a study of T cell responses to AZD1222 COVID-19 vaccine. Regarding the study as a whole: Clonal diversity may have been underestimated in mostly white British donors. Two AZD1222 administrations were followed by greater Spike-specific TCR breadth and depth.

The V end was cut by 0 bases, the J end by 0 bases, with 11 bases between. The V gene's germline CDR1 is LGHNT and CDR2 FRNRAP. CDR3 length equals 16 residues. TCRdb's table, derived via immunoSEQ multiplex PCR, lists solely in-frame clones and lacks some. The listing records over 140,000 clones. This clonotype was obtained from an adult in good health. The sample taken for sequencing was peripheral blood. The chain employs TRBV12-5 and TRBJ1-1, with D perhaps TRBD1 (5 bases). CDR3 loop: CASGLVPWGMNTEAFF. In DNA form, the CDR3 reads TGTGCTAGTGGTTTGGTACCGTGGGGCATGAACACTGAAGCTTTCTTT.